This T cell receptor beta chain originates from a study of blood T cell repertoires in COVID-19. Study-wide context: Samples representing acute and convalescent COVID-19 were sourced from the United States, Italy and Spain. PBMCs, B-cell-depleted T cells, or T cells were the source of the cDNA or gDNA that made up the material.

Methods used by the authors: Estimates of nucleated cell counts were drawn from the amplification of reference gene primers. The table came from immunoSEQ multiplex PCR; TCRdb's copy has only in-frame clones and leaves some out. V and J calls and clone size come straight from that table; D and trimming were deduced from the DNA. The sample consists of tens of thousands of clones, roughly 86% of them appearing once. Trimming removed 3 bases at V and 7 bases at J, with 13 bases between. Per germline, CDR1 GTSNPN and CDR2 SVGIG (reference sequence). This CDR3 contains 13 residues. The sequenced sample consisted of peripheral blood. The TCR sequence derives from a man aged 70-80 years with acute or convalescent COVID-19. This chain connects TRBV30 to TRBJ2-1; D is uncertain. The CDR3 reads CAWRIHAGNEQFF. The CDR3 DNA reads TGTGCCTGGAGGATCCATGCAGGAAATGAGCAGTTCTTC.